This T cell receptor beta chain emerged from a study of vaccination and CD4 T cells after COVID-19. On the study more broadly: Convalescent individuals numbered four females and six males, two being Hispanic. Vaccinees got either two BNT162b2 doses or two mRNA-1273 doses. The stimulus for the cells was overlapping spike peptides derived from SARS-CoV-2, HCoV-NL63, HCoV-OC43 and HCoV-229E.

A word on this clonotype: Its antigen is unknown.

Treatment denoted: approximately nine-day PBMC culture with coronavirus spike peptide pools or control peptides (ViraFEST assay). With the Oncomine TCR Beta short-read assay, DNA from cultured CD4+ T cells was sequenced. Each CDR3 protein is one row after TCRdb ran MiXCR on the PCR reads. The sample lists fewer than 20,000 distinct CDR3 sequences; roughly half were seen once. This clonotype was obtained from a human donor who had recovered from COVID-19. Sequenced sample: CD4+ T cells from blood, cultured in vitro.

The CDR3 reads CASSYTGPWAGELFF. For the CDR3, the DNA is TGTGCCAGCAGCTATACAGGTCCCTGGGCCGGGGAGCTGTTTTTT. The gene calls are TRBV27 and TRBJ2-2, with a weak D call TRBD1 (5 bases). Germline V gene data show CDR1 as MNHEY and CDR2 as SMNVEV (reference sequence). The CDR3 is 15 amino acids. The ends were cut back, 6 bases at V and 6 bases at J, with 17 bases in the middle.